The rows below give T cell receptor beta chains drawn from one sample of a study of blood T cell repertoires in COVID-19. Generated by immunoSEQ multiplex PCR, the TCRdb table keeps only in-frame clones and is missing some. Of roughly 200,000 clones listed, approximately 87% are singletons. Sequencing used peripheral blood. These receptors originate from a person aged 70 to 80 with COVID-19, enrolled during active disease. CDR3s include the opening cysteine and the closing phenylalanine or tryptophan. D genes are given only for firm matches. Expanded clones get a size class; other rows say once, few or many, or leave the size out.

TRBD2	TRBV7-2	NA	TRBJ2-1	CASSLAPSGGYNEQFF	TGTGCCAGCAGCTTAGCGCCTAGCGGGGGCTACAATGAGCAGTTCTTC
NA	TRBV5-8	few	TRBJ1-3	CASSNAAGNTIYF	TGTGCCAGCAGCAATGCGGCTGGAAACACCATATATTTT
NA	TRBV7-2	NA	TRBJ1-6	CASSLAGGRGASPLHF	TGTGCCAGCAGCTTAGCGGGAGGCCGGGGAGCCTCACCCCTCCACTTT
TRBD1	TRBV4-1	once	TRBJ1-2	CASSQGTGDGYTF	TGCGCCAGCAGCCAAGGGACAGGTGATGGCTACACCTTC
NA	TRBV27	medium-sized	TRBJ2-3	CASSPSPADTQYF	TGTGCCAGCAGTCCTAGCCCGGCAGATACGCAGTATTTT
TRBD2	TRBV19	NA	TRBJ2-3	CASKWGLAEDTQYF	TGTGCCAGTAAATGGGGACTAGCGGAGGATACGCAGTATTTT
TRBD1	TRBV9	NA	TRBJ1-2	CASTSGTGPLSNYGYTF	TGTGCCAGCACGTCCGGGACAGGGCCCCTATCAAACTATGGCTACACCTTC
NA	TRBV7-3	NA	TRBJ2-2	CASSLMASVSGELFF	TGTGCCAGCAGCTTAATGGCTAGCGTATCCGGGGAGCTGTTTTTT
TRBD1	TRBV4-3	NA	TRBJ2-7	CASSLGQGMNEQYF	TGCGCCAGCAGCCTGGGACAGGGGATGAACGAGCAGTACTTC
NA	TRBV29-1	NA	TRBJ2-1	CSVVVGVGKEWQFF	TGCAGCGTTGTGGTGGGAGTAGGGAAGGAATGGCAGTTCTTC
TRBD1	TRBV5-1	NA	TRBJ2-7	CASSTGQGGGEQYF	TGCGCCAGCAGCACCGGACAGGGGGGAGGGGAGCAGTACTTC
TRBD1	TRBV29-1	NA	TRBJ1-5	CSAMTGGGQPQHF	TGCAGCGCGATGACAGGGGGCGGACAGCCCCAGCATTTT
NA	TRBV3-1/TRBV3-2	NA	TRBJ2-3	CASSRARQTLEGTQYF	TGTGCCAGCAGCCGGGCCCGACAAACCCTCGAAGGTACGCAGTATTTT
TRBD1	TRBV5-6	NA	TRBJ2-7	CASSYPGDRGRYEQYF	TGTGCCAGCAGCTACCCTGGGGACAGGGGACGCTACGAGCAGTACTTC
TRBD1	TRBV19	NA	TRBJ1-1	CASRTGGAGTEAFF	TGTGCCAGTAGGACAGGGGGCGCGGGGACTGAAGCTTTCTTT
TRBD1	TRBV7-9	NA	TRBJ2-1	CASSWGQGANNEQFF	TGTGCCAGCAGCTGGGGACAGGGCGCAAACAATGAGCAGTTCTTC
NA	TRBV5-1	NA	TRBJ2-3	CASSLALRDTQYF	TGCGCCAGCAGCTTGGCCTTGCGGGATACGCAGTATTTT
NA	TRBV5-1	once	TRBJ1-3	CASADRSSGNTIYF	TGCGCCAGCGCAGACAGGTCTTCTGGAAACACCATATATTTT
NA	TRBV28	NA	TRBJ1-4	CASSLVQYEKLFF	TGTGCCAGCAGTTTGGTCCAGTATGAAAAACTGTTTTTT
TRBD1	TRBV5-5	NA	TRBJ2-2	CASSLKGAPGELFF	TGTGCCAGCAGCTTGAAGGGGGCGCCCGGGGAGCTGTTTTTT
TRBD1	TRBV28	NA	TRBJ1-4	CASSRPPRGTAVINEKLFF	TGTGCCAGCAGTAGACCACCGCGAGGGACAGCAGTAATTAATGAAAAACTGTTTTTT